The text below deals with one T cell receptor beta chain. This sample was taken from a study of Ad26.COV2.S vaccination and SARS-CoV-2 variants. Study context: Among those in the COV1001 Ad26.COV2.S trial arm was the donor. Ad26.COV2.S, an intramuscular injection, was given once or twice 56 days apart.

CDR1 LNHDA and CDR2 SQIVND come from the germline V gene (reference sequence). CDR3 size: 16 residues. The germline V and J ends were trimmed by 0 bases and 0 bases, with 9 bases remaining between them. Treatment described: around 19 received Ad26.COV2.S at low or high dose, single or two shots; 5 received placebo; per-sample allocation not given. Repertoires come from day 63 after the first vaccine or placebo injection. An adult donor aged 18-55 years was enrolled in Boston. Vaccination employed an Ad26 vector expressing the Wuhan-strain SARS-CoV-2 spike. TCRdb's table, derived via immunoSEQ multiplex PCR, lists solely in-frame clones and lacks some. Counted here are 350,000 to 450,000 clones, about nine tenths occurring once; the ten biggest clones make up less than 2%.

The chain couples TRBV19 to TRBJ1-5; D perhaps matches TRBD1 (5 bases). This material consisted of peripheral blood, taken in a trial of Ad26.COV2.S vaccine versus placebo. The TCR originated in a person aged 18-60 years who received the Ad26.COV2.S COVID-19 vaccine or a placebo. The CDR3 is CASSIDGDYSNQPQHF. The CDR3, as DNA: TGTGCCAGTAGTATAGATGGGGACTATAGCAATCAGCCCCAGCATTTT. The full variable domain, with the rest looked up from reference TRBV19 and TRBJ1-5, is DGGITQSPKYLFRKEGQNVTLSCEQNLNHDAMYWYRQDPGQGLRLIYYSQIVNDFQKGDIAEGYSVSREKKESFPLTVTSAQKNPTAFYLCASSIDGDYSNQPQHFGDGTRLSIL.